Below, one T cell receptor (beta chain) is given with its context. It lacks a known antigen. The input lacks base qualities; no much larger clone sits a single base away. The CDR3 regions of human TCRbeta chains were analyzed by immunosequencing. Per the source publication's procedure: TCRs in the repertoires were matched against a reference library of SARS-CoV-2-specific TCRs that had been generated with the MIRA antigen-specificity platform. Breadth was defined as the fraction of unique TCRs that were SARS-CoV-2-associated. Depth was defined as the fraction of total T cells that were SARS-CoV-2-associated. Using the MIRA data, each spike-specific TCR was mapped to the spike region that the TCR reacts to and placed in a CD4 or CD8 class. Log10-transformed breadth and depth values were compared by one-way ANOVA with Sidak's multiple comparisons tests. Imported from immuneACCESS, the table was reduced by TCRdb to in-frame sequences with V and J called. These copies leave out some clones; in studies compared against another copy, an unresolved V gene accounts for under half, and the cause of the remainder is not known. That table supplies the V and J calls and clone size; D and trimming were determined from the DNA. Here the sample has under 200,000 clones; approximately 92% occur a single time. The top ten constitute approximately 4% of the sample.

These data originate in a study of T cell responses to AZD1222 COVID-19 vaccine (dated by TCRdb to about 2021). With regard to the full study: TCR sequencing was performed for approximately 240 trial participants, of whom around 200 were given two doses of AZD1222 and 26 were given two doses of MenACWY control vaccine. Trial participants were enrolled by age into subgroups of 18-55, 56-69 and 70-plus years, and around 140, 26 and 57 TCR-sequenced participants, respectively, were included in these subgroups. What the study reported, not specific to this receptor: Because no samples from the day 14 peak response were available, repertoires could be characterized only after the peak T cell response. The whole spike protein was spanned by vaccine-associated CD4 TCRs, and dominant responses were seen in regions 160-218 and 743-854. After two AZD1222 doses, both the breadth and the depth of spike-specific TCRs were significantly higher than at day 0 and than in MenACWY recipients. Participants were mostly white British, with more females than males. The authors suggested clonal diversity may have been underestimated. Conclusions about previously exposed vaccinees are limited, since just 6 or 7 AZD1222 recipients were seropositive for SARS-CoV-2 at baseline. Nearly half of unique spike-specific TCRs reportedly recognized epitopes outside regions mutated in the B.1.351 and B.1.1.7 variants. In the small 56-69-year group, the increase in depth fell short of significance, most likely because of low power.

The time point label for this specimen denotes: about 28 days (+/-7) after the second vaccine dose. Reading the label with the study, this specimen's treatment or condition is: meningococcal conjugate vaccine given as trial control. Vaccinee samples were obtained from the UK trials COV001 and COV002, which included a single-blind randomized controlled phase 2/3 trial of AZD1222 (ChAdOx1 nCoV-19) in healthy adults. Trial participant PBMC samples were collected at day 0 and day 28 after the second dose for TCRbeta chain sequencing. V drops 6 bases and J drops 8 bases, leaving 14 bases in between. The CDR3 sequence holds 13 residues, the cysteine and phenylalanine included. Kept here is only the CDR3 DNA, which spans 39 bases and is read in frame from base 1. CDR1 and CDR2 (MGHDK, SYGVNS) derive from the germline V gene.

This material consisted of peripheral blood, taken 28 days after the second dose of the MenACWY control vaccine. This receptor chain uses TRBV25-1 and TRBJ1-5, with a weak D call of TRBD1 (5 bases match). The source of this sequence is an adult who received the MenACWY meningococcal vaccine as a control. The DNA sequence is given as TGTGCCAGCAGGGTGTTTAGGGGTGAGCCCCAGCATTTT. The resulting protein is CASRVFRGEPQHF.